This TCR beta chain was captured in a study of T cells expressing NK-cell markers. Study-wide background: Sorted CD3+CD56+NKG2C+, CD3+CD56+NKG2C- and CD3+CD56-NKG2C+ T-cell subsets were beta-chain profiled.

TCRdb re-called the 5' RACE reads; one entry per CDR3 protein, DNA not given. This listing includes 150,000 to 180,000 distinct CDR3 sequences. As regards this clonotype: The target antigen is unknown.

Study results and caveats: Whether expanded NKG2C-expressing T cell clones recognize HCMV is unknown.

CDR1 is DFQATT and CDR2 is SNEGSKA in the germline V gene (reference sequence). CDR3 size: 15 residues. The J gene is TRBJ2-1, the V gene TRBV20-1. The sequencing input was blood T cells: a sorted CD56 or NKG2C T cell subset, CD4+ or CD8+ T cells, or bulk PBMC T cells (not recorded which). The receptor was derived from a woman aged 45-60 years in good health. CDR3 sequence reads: CSARDTSGVYNEQFF.